Listed below are T cell receptor beta chains from one sample, sequenced in a study of blood T cell repertoires in COVID-19. The table came from immunoSEQ multiplex PCR; TCRdb's copy has only in-frame clones and leaves some out. The profile shows about 240,000 clones, around three quarters of them singletons. The sequenced material came from peripheral blood. These receptors came from a woman over 75 with acute or convalescent COVID-19. Each CDR3 is given with its conserved first and last residue. Fields, in order: V gene, J gene, CDR3 protein.

TRBV7-2	TRBJ2-7	CASSSDRGAYEQYF
TRBV4-1	TRBJ1-2	CASSQDKGGNYGYTF
TRBV2	TRBJ2-7	CASTYSVDYEQYF
TRBV9	TRBJ2-1	CASSGGGAHSYNEQFF
TRBV6-5	TRBJ1-1	CANSSSGSSTEAFF
TRBV5-1	TRBJ2-7	CASSLTGQVYEQYF
TRBV5-1	TRBJ2-6	CASSLATGPGANVLTF
TRBV7-3	TRBJ1-1	CASSNSRNTEAFF
TRBV6-5	TRBJ2-5	CASSYSRAGGETQYF
TRBV9	TRBJ1-2	CASSSNTPGYTF
TRBV14	TRBJ1-3	CASSHSLGNTIYF
TRBV7-9	TRBJ2-3	CASSSAPRGGLAGEDTQYF
TRBV10-3	TRBJ2-7	CAISGPPGGFEQYF
TRBV28	TRBJ1-5	CASSSTGTSPYQPQHF
TRBV30	TRBJ1-2	CAWSVRSYAYYGYTF
TRBV21-1	TRBJ2-2	CASIPDGGANTGELFF
TRBV6-5	TRBJ1-6	CAGLPLVYNSPLHF
TRBV29-1	TRBJ2-1	CSVEEGQRSYNEQFF
TRBV2	TRBJ2-3	CASSAGAGGPVDTQYF
TRBV28	TRBJ1-6	CASSLWKGDSPLHF
TRBV6-5	TRBJ1-5	CASGSSNQPQHF
TRBV29-1	TRBJ1-1	CSVEGQGLGGAFF
TRBV5-4	TRBJ1-2	CASSFATGGGYTF
TRBV11-3	TRBJ2-7	CASSLGWRWSYEQYF
TRBV29-1	TRBJ2-1	CSVDPGGAREQFF